The 15 T cell receptor beta chains below all came from one sample that was sequenced in a study of control samples from healthy donors and cancer patients. Libraries were prepared by immunoSEQ multiplex PCR; TCRdb keeps only in-frame clonotypes and omits some of them. The data contain roughly 80,000 clones, roughly 86% of them singletons. The material sequenced was blood. All receptors derive from a man in his forties or fifties in good health.

The V and J genes are TRBV27 and TRBJ1-1; 12 nucleotides align to TRBD1. Germline CDR1 is MNHEY and CDR2 is SMNVEV (reference sequence). This CDR3 contains 15 residues. The junction had 5 bases not matched to a gene; V was cut back by 2 bases and J by 7 bases. The CDR3 loop is CASSLRGTGGFEAFF. The CDR3 DNA reads TGTGCCAGCAGTTTAAGGGGGACAGGGGGCTTTGAAGCTTTCTTT.

This clone has only one observation. V gene TRBV19 combines with J gene TRBJ2-1; TRBD1 matches 9 bases. Losses at the gene ends were 6 bases for V and 7 bases for J; bases not matched to a gene: 10. This CDR3 comprises 15 residues. CDR1 is LNHDA, CDR2 SQIVND, per germline (reference sequence). The CDR3 DNA reads TGTGCCAGTAGACCAACCGGGACAGGGTGGAATGAGCAGTTCTTC. Translated: CASRPTGTGWNEQFF. Full variable domain (rest looked up from reference TRBV19 and TRBJ2-1): DGGITQSPKYLFRKEGQNVTLSCEQNLNHDAMYWYRQDPGQGLRLIYYSQIVNDFQKGDIAEGYSVSREKKESFPLTVTSAQKNPTAFYLCASRPTGTGWNEQFFGPGTRLTVL.

This clone was counted a single time. The chain combines TRBV11-2 with TRBJ2-3, with 7 bases aligning to TRBD2. Per the germline V gene, CDR1 is SGHAT and CDR2 is FQNNGV. The CDR3 spans 14 residues. With V trimmed by 8 bases and J by 0 bases, 5 bases remained unmatched. The CDR3 loop is CASRGGPSTDTQYF. The DNA for the CDR3 is TGTGCCAGCCGCGGGGGACCTAGCACAGATACGCAGTATTTT.

The chain couples TRBV14 to TRBJ2-3, with D possibly TRBD2 on 7 matching bases. Germline values: CDR1 SGHDN, CDR2 FVKESK. This CDR3 comprises 17 residues. V was shortened by 3 bases and J by 2 bases, with 18 bases between the two germline ends. The CDR3, as DNA: TGTGCCAGCAGCCACACTAGGGGGGGCCGGTCCACAGATACGCAGTATTTT. Amino acid sequence: CASSHTRGGRSTDTQYF.

This chain connects TRBV7-2 to TRBJ2-1, with 14 nucleotides matching TRBD2. The V gene's germline CDR1 is SGHTA and CDR2 FQGNSA. There are 17 residues in the CDR3. Trimming at V came to 5 bases and at J to 4 bases, leaving 7 bases not matched to a gene. CDR3 sequence (DNA): TGTGCCAGCAGCGGATGGACTAGCGGGGGGTCTTACAATGAGCAGTTCTTC. It encodes CASSGWTSGGSYNEQFF.

The rearrangement uses TRBV2 and TRBJ1-1; D not certain. Germline CDR1 SNHLY, CDR2 FYNNEI. Trimming removed 1 base at V and 5 bases at J, with 8 bases between. CDR3 size: 13 residues. The CDR3, as DNA: TGTGCCAGCAGTGAAGTCTGGAGGACTGAAGCTTTCTTT. Its protein is CASSEVWRTEAFF. Based on the CDR3 plus reference TRBV2 and TRBJ1-1, the full variable domain is EPEVTQTPSHQVTQMGQEVILRCVPISNHLYFYWYRQILGQKVEFLVSFYNNEISEKSEIFDDQFSVERPDGSNFTLKIRSTKLEDSAMYFCASSEVWRTEAFFGQGTRLTVV.

The chain links TRBV19 to TRBJ1-4; tentative D call: TRBD1 (5 bases). Germline-derived CDR1 and CDR2 are LNHDA and SQIVND (reference sequence). CDR3 length equals 13 residues. V was clipped by 8 bases and J by 5 bases, with 12 bases between them. For the CDR3, the DNA is TGTGCCAGTGCGGGGCGGAGAAATGAAAAACTGTTTTTT. It specifies CASAGRRNEKLFF.

The chain joins TRBV9 to TRBJ1-1; D gene uncertain. V was trimmed by 0 bases and J by 5 bases, leaving 8 bases between them. Germline CDR1 is SGDLS and CDR2 is YYNGEE. CDR3 length equals 13 residues. Written as DNA, the CDR3 is TGTGCCAGCAGCGTAGGGGTATGGACTGAAGCTTTCTTT. Translated, it gives CASSVGVWTEAFF. Using reference TRBV9 and TRBJ1-1 for the parts outside the CDR3, the full variable domain is DSGVTQTPKHLITATGQRVTLRCSPRSGDLSVYWYQQSLDQGLQFLIQYYNGEERAKGNILERFSAQQFPDLHSELNLSSLELGDSALYFCASSVGVWTEAFFGQGTRLTVV.

The chain carries TRBV6-4 and TRBJ2-1, with TRBD2 as a possible D gene (5 bases). This CDR3 comprises 13 residues. Trimming removed 6 bases at V and 8 bases at J, with 14 bases between. Germline V gene lookup returns CDR1 MRHNA and CDR2 SNTAGT. The CDR3 loop reads CASSRDFSDEQFF. The CDR3 DNA reads as TGTGCCAGCAGCCGGGATTTCAGCGATGAGCAGTTCTTC.

V usage is TRBV30 and J usage is TRBJ1-5, with D maybe TRBD1 (5 bases). Trimming took 3 bases from V and 1 from J, leaving 19 bases between them. The CDR3 is made up of 17 amino acids. Germline V lookup: CDR1 GTSNPN, CDR2 SVGIG (reference sequence). CDR3 DNA sequence: TGTGCCTGGAGCCCTTTAGGGGCATCTTGGAGCAATCAGCCCCAGCATTTT. Its translation: CAWSPLGASWSNQPQHF.

The chain links TRBV19 to TRBJ1-5, with unresolved D. In germline, CDR1 is LNHDA, CDR2 SQIVND (reference sequence). V was pared by 3 bases and J by 5 bases, with 14 bases between. This CDR3 contains 15 residues. The CDR3 bases are TGTGCCAGTAGTATTCTGGGTATGGGCGATCAGCCCCAGCATTTT. Translated, it gives CASSILGMGDQPQHF.

The chain joins TRBV5-5 to TRBJ2-2, with D maybe TRBD2 (6 bases). The CDR3 is 16 amino acids. Trimming took 6 bases from V and 2 from J, leaving 17 bases between them. Per germline, CDR1 SGHKS and CDR2 YYEKEE (reference sequence). CDR3 nucleotides: TGTGCCAGCACCCCTCACGGGGGAGTCAACACCGGGGAGCTGTTTTTT. It yields the protein CASTPHGGVNTGELFF. Complete variable domain (other parts from reference TRBV5-5 and TRBJ2-2): DAGVTQSPTHLIKTRGQQVTLRCSPISGHKSVSWYQQVLGQGPQFIFQYYEKEERGRGNFPDRFSARQFPNYSSELNVNALLLGDSALYLCASTPHGGVNTGELFFGEGSRLTVL.

This chain uses TRBV2 with TRBJ1-5, with D perhaps TRBD1 (5 bases). The CDR3 is made up of 15 amino acids. Germline CDR1 SNHLY, CDR2 FYNNEI. Trimming left V 6 bases short and J 7 bases short, with 19 bases between. In DNA, the CDR3 is TGTGCCAGCAGAGCAGGGATTTTGGTCTGGCAGCCCCAGCATTTT. Its translation: CASRAGILVWQPQHF.

The V gene is TRBV18, the J gene TRBJ1-2, with D hard to call. The V gene lost 2 bases and the J gene lost 7 bases, with 8 bases spanning the gap. The CDR3 is 12 amino acids. Germline-derived CDR1 and CDR2 are KGHSH and LQKENI. The CDR3 sequence: CASSPKEGGYTF. In DNA, the CDR3 is TGTGCCAGCTCACCAAAGGAGGGTGGCTACACCTTC. Based on the CDR3 plus reference TRBV18 and TRBJ1-2, the full variable domain is NAGVMQNPRHLVRRRGQEARLRCSPMKGHSHVYWYRQLPEEGLKFMVYLQKENIIDESGMPKERFSAEFPKEGPSILRIQQVVRGDSAAYFCASSPKEGGYTFGSGTRLTVV.

DNA of the CDR3: TGCGCCAGCAGCCGGAGACAGGGTGAAGCTTTCTTT. Protein: CASSRRQGEAFF. The gene calls are TRBV4-1 and TRBJ1-1; 7 bases match TRBD1. The trim removed 4 bases at V and 7 bases at J, leaving 3 bases unmatched. In germline, CDR1 is MGHRA, CDR2 YSYEKL. The CDR3 sequence is 12 residues long.